Sequencing of this T cell receptor (beta chain) was carried out in a study of CD4+ T cells in melanoma. This table comes from immunoSEQ multiplex PCR, and its TCRdb copy is limited to in-frame clones, with some not included. The sample contains 7,300 or so clones, roughly half of which appear only once. Study-level points and caveats: Diverse differentiation states were reported for melanoma neoantigen-specific CD4+ T cells. A reported correlation linked neoantigen-specific CD4+ T cells to CD8+, macrophage and B cell function.

About this clone itself: Its cognate antigen is unknown.

The receptor was isolated from a human donor with melanoma. The sample taken for sequencing was cells from a culture (not recorded whether cultured in vitro).

In DNA form, the CDR3 reads TGTGCCAGCAGCTTAAAACCCCGCGGCGAGCAGTTCTTC. This gives the protein CASSLKPRGEQFF. V and J are TRBV7-3 and TRBJ2-1; D unclear. Trimming stripped 1 base from V and 10 bases from J, with 11 bases between. The V gene's germline CDR1 is SGHTA and CDR2 FQGTGA. The CDR3 sequence is 13 residues long.